This T cell receptor beta chain was sequenced in a study of blood T cell repertoires in COVID-19. Across the study: The United States, Italy and Spain were the sources of the acute and convalescent COVID-19 samples.

This CDR3 is built from 18 residues. CDR1 and CDR2 from the germline V gene are LGHNA and YNFKEQ. V was clipped by 5 bases and J by 4 bases; unmatched bases: 16. Sequencing used immunoSEQ multiplex PCR; TCRdb keeps in-frame clones, though not all of them. The data contain a few hundred thousand clones, nearly 90% of them singletons. This clone is a singleton in its sample. The genes are TRBV4-2 and TRBJ2-2; TRBD1 matches at 7 bases. Material: PBMCs or T cells enriched from blood (not recorded which). This receptor was taken from a woman aged 45-65 years who had been exposed to COVID-19. CDR3 nucleotides: TGTGCCAGCAGCTTAACGATTCCCAGGGGGTCGGCCACCGGGGAGCTGTTTTTT. Translating gives CASSLTIPRGSATGELFF.